This TCR beta chain was identified in a study of T cell repertoires in cytomegalovirus infection. Study-wide background: Recently described HLA-C-restricted plus well-studied HLA-B-restricted CMV epitopes were used. CMV infection together with matching HLA type was indicated by public TCR beta signatures.

TCRdb ran MiXCR on the reads and lists one entry per CDR3 protein. Altogether about 70,000 distinct CDR3 sequences are present, 20% to 25% being singletons, with the ten largest covering roughly two thirds. The sample holds a few counts of this clonotype. Antigen unknown. The germline V gene has CDR1 SEHNR and CDR2 FQNEAQ (reference sequence). This CDR3 comprises 14 residues. V was cut by 1 base and J by 4 bases, with 8 bases left in between. The chain carries TRBV7-9 and TRBJ1-5; D might be TRBD1 (5 bases). Source: CD8+ T cells from cultured PBMCs, taken from culture after CMV antigen stimulation. The receptor comes from a human donor in good health (CMV status not recorded). Some clones in this sample may be carry-over from other donors' samples. This CDR3 reads CASSLGDRNQPQHF. The CDR3 region has the DNA TGTGCCAGCAGCTTAGGTGACAGAAATCAGCCCCAGCATTTT.